The clone carrying this T cell receptor (beta chain) was seen ten or more times. Its antigen remains unknown. The record originates from a study of CD8+CD57+ T cells in acquired aplastic anemia. The study, taken as a whole, reports: CD8+ Simpson's diversity showed no significant patient-control difference. Overlap between patients and controls comprised 25 to 30 CD8+ CDR3 sequences. Lower repertoire diversity than in total CD4+ and CD8+ pools was seen for CD8+CD57+ cells in patients.

Germline V gene sequence: CDR1 SGHDN, CDR2 FVKESK. The CDR3 is 13 residues long. The ends were cut back, 0 bases at V and 11 bases at J, with 13 bases in the middle. TCR beta VDJ and CDR3 were profiled, and genomic DNA was the template. TCRdb analysed the reads with MiXCR anew, one entry per CDR3 protein. Of roughly 20,000 distinct CDR3 sequences detected, approximately 37% appear once; the ten largest clones hold around 87%. Before being chosen for sequencing, patients had shown CD8+CD57+ cell expansion by flow cytometry. Each patient had severe acquired aplastic anemia. Sampling of blood occurred while the patients had still received no therapy.

The sequence came from a human donor with aplastic anemia. V and J are TRBV14 and TRBJ1-1; the D gene is possibly TRBD1 (5 bases). Sequencing was carried out using CD8+CD57+ T cells sorted from PBMCs. Subset meaning: bead-enriched CD8+CD57+ effector memory T cells from SAA patients. The CDR3 is CASSQEEGLKAFF. In DNA form, the CDR3 reads TGTGCCAGCAGCCAAGAGGAGGGGCTCAAGGCTTTCTTT.